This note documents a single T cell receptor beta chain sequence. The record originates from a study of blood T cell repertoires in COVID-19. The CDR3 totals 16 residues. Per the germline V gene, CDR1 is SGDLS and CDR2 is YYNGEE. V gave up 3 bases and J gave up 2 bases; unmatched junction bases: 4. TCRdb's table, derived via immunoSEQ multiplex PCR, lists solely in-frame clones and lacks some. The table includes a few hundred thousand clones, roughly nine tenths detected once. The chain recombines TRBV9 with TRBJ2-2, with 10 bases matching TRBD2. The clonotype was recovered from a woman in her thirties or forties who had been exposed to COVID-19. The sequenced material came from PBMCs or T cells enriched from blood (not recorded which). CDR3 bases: TGTGCCAGCAGCGGGCGGACTAGCGGAAACACCGGGGAGCTGTTTTTT. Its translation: CASSGRTSGNTGELFF.